This T cell receptor (beta chain) derives from a study of blood T cell repertoires in COVID-19. Study information: PBMCs, B-cell-depleted T cells, or T cells provided the cDNA or gDNA that made up the material.

The germline V gene encodes CDR1 MGHDK and CDR2 SYGVNS. V lost 6 bases and J 3 bases, leaving 18 bases between the germline ends. This CDR3 is built from 16 residues. Sequencing was performed with immunoSEQ multiplex PCR; in TCRdb, only in-frame clones are kept and a portion is missing. The sample shows 120,000 or so clones, roughly 89% of them seen only once. Participant-reported clinical history was the basis for cohort assignment. Before being deemed recovered, Cohort 3 donors had two negative PCRs, clearance, or symptom resolution. The source of this sequence is a woman in her 30s who had recovered from COVID-19. The chain uses TRBV25-1 and TRBJ2-1; TRBD2 might be the D (6 bases). The sequencing input was PBMCs or T cells enriched from blood (not recorded which). CDR3 in amino acids: CASSRTGVGVYNEQFF. CDR3 DNA: TGTGCCAGCAGCCGAACGGGGGTTGGGGTCTACAATGAGCAGTTCTTC.